What follows describes a single T cell receptor beta chain. Its antigen target is currently unknown. No per-base quality is available; no much larger clone lies one base away. This specimen belongs to a study of blood T cell repertoires in COVID-19 (dated by TCRdb to the early 2020s). Concerning the study at large: Samples from collaborators originated in the United States, Italy and Spain and spanned both the acute and convalescent phases of COVID-19. Deeply sampled blood TCRbeta repertoires from subjects exposed to, actively infected with, or recovered from COVID-19 were included in the dataset. HLA class I and class II types, where available, came from metadata supplied by the sample provider rather than from assay-based typing. The repertoires were released in a freely available public database meant as a resource for research on the immune response to SARS-CoV-2. The samples were drawn from the first 160 participants of the ongoing ImmuneRACE study and from over 950 subjects provided by 6 global collaborators. A de-identified subject ID, COVID-19 status, age in years and sex were almost always included in the sample metadata. The material from the prospective study consisted of cDNA or gDNA derived from T cells, B-cell-depleted T cells, or PBMCs.

What the study reported, not specific to this receptor: How much clinical and demographic metadata was included differed by source and by participant, and the metadata was provided uncurated.

Ends trimmed: V by 0 bases, J by 10 bases; bases unmatched to a gene: 6. The germline V gene sets CDR1 to SGDLS and CDR2 to YYNGEE. The CDR3 measures 14 amino acids from cysteine to phenylalanine. The read is trimmed to its CDR3 DNA, 42 bases read in frame from base 1. One collaborating source in Seattle enrolled patients during active infection and followed them longitudinally through the course of disease. Each collaborating institution followed its own protocols to collect whole blood in K2EDTA tubes. For TCRbeta analysis, collaborator samples were shipped as frozen whole blood, as isolated PBMCs, or as DNA extracted from either sample type. TCRbeta CDR3 regions were amplified from genomic DNA using the immunoSEQ Assay, a bias-controlled multiplex PCR. In the paper's pipeline: The number of nucleated cells in each sample was estimated from the amplification of reference gene primers within the assay. Sequence reads were collapsed and filtered to measure the absolute abundance of every unique TCRbeta CDR3 rearrangement. For each sample, productive Simpson clonality was calculated by taking the square root of Simpson's diversity index across productive rearrangements. Held by TCRdb, this immuneACCESS table contains in-frame sequences only and omits some clones. Under half of the omission traces to an unresolved V gene where checked; the cause of the rest is unknown. V and J calls and clone size follow that table, whereas D and trimming were derived from the DNA. The sample records under 300,000 clones, 90% of which are singletons. The top ten clonotypes cover roughly 2% of the sample.

The chain is encoded by TRBV9 joined to TRBJ2-1, with 8 bases in between that match TRBD1. Sequencing used peripheral blood. The receptor's source is an older woman with COVID-19, enrolled during active disease. The nucleotide sequence reads as follows: TGTGCCAGCAGCGTAGTTGGACAGGGAGTGGAGCAGTTCTTC. Translated, this gives CASSVVGQGVEQFF.